The subject of this entry is one TCR beta chain. Antigen: not known. The data are from a study of cytomegalovirus exposure and HLA in healthy donors. Study-level findings and limits: Later work found that TCR association rates differed between HLA loci; DRB1 had the most and HLA-C the fewest.

The J segment lost 2 bases and the V segment lost 5 bases, leaving 4 bases of the junction unmatched. Germline V lookup: CDR1 MNHEY, CDR2 SMNVEV (reference sequence). The CDR3 is made up of 14 amino acids. Primers: 60 Vbeta forward and 13 Jbeta reverse. Repertoires were generated with immunoSEQ multiplex PCR, while TCRdb's copy carries only in-frame clones and drops some. The specimen's table records 100,000 to 150,000 clones. The sample taken for sequencing was PBMCs. The receptor was isolated from a man between 18 and 29 years old in good health and CMV-seronegative. This chain links TRBV27 with TRBJ2-5, with TRBD1 matching over 8 bases. CDR3 protein: CASSARTGQETQYF. CDR3 nucleotide sequence: TGTGCCAGCAGTGCCCGGACAGGGCAAGAGACCCAGTACTTC.